Sequencing of this T cell receptor (beta chain) was carried out in a study of blood T cell repertoires in COVID-19. The CDR3 extends over 16 amino acids. Trimming took 1 base from V and 0 from J, leaving 11 bases between them. Germline CDR1 is MNHEY and CDR2 is SMNVEV (reference sequence). Clones were read by immunoSEQ multiplex PCR, and TCRdb kept only the in-frame ones, dropping some. This table holds 210,000 or so clones, 87% found once. J is TRBJ2-3 and V is TRBV27; no definite D call. What was sequenced was PBMCs or T cells enriched from blood (not recorded which). The source is a man aged 25 to 40 who had recovered from COVID-19. The DNA for the CDR3 is TGTGCCAGCAGTTTATTATTTGAGACTAGCACAGATACGCAGTATTTT. Translating it yields CASSLLFETSTDTQYF.